A single sample gave rise to the 30 T cell receptor beta chains below, sequenced in a study of radiation and T cells in renal cell carcinoma. Time point of the sample: blood 2 weeks post-SBRT. Treatment here: 15 Gy SBRT to primary tumor, nephrectomy 4 weeks later. TCRdb's copy holds only in-frame clones and misses some; the assay was immunoSEQ multiplex PCR. The sample shows some 150,000 clones, approximately 86% of them seen only once. Sequences were derived from blood, sampled from a patient whose treatment included radiotherapy and nephrectomy. The origin of the receptors is a woman aged 45-65 years with renal cell carcinoma.

V and J are TRBV5-4 and TRBJ1-6; 7 bases are a match to TRBD1. V was pared by 3 bases and J by 10 bases, with 13 bases of the junction left unmatched. The germline CDR1 and CDR2 sequences are SGHNT and YYREEE (reference sequence). This CDR3 is 16 amino acids long. For the CDR3, the DNA is TGTGCCAGCAGCTCTGGACAGGCCAATTGGGGATCACCCCTCCACTTT. It codes for CASSSGQANWGSPLHF.

This clone was found once. This chain connects TRBV4-1 to TRBJ2-3; D call uncertain. The CDR3 sequence is 13 residues long. Trimming stripped 5 bases from V and 2 bases from J, with 8 bases between. Germline values: CDR1 MGHRA, CDR2 YSYEKL. The DNA for the CDR3 is TGCGCCAGCAGCGAAGGCTTCACAGATACGCAGTATTTT. Translated, it gives CASSEGFTDTQYF.

This clone was seen once. The chain has TRBV6-5 and TRBJ2-7; 10 positions agree with TRBD2. The CDR3 runs 13 residues. The V gene's germline CDR1 is MNHEY and CDR2 SVGAGI. The junction had 2 bases not matched to a gene; V was cut back by 6 bases and J by 3 bases. In nucleotides, the CDR3 is TGTGCCAGCAGGCTAGCGGGGGACTACGAGCAGTACTTC. It specifies CASRLAGDYEQYF.

The chain carries TRBV19 and TRBJ2-3, with unresolved D. V gave up 4 bases and J gave up 0 bases, with 8 bases separating them. The CDR3 is made up of 14 amino acids. The V gene's germline CDR1 is LNHDA and CDR2 SQIVND (reference sequence). CDR3 amino acids: CASSRTVSTDTQYF. The CDR3 DNA sequence: TGTGCCAGTAGTAGGACCGTTAGCACAGATACGCAGTATTTT.

This chain links TRBV13 with TRBJ2-1; 7 positions match TRBD1. The CDR3 totals 14 residues. The J segment lost 2 bases and the V segment lost 4 bases, leaving 2 bases of the junction unmatched. Germline loops: CDR1 PRHDT, CDR2 FYEKMQ (reference sequence). CDR3 loop: CASSWGTAYNEQFF. The CDR3 nucleotides read TGTGCCAGCAGCTGGGGGACAGCCTACAATGAGCAGTTCTTC.

This chain links TRBV4-2 with TRBJ1-5; TRBD1 might be the D (5 bases). Germline V gene sequence: CDR1 LGHNA, CDR2 YNFKEQ. V gave up 3 bases and J gave up 2 bases, with 14 bases separating them. This CDR3 is built from 16 residues. CDR3 protein: CASSQVAQGGNQPQHF. CDR3 sequence (DNA): TGTGCCAGCAGCCAGGTCGCGCAGGGTGGCAATCAGCCCCAGCATTTT.

The chain combines TRBV7-2 with TRBJ1-6; D unresolved. This CDR3 comprises 13 residues. The germline V gene encodes CDR1 SGHTA and CDR2 FQGNSA. Trimming stripped 4 bases from V and 11 bases from J, with 12 bases between. The CDR3 reads CASSYQLGTPLHF. In DNA, the CDR3 is TGTGCCAGCAGCTACCAACTGGGGACACCCCTCCACTTT.

The chain uses TRBV7-9 and TRBJ2-5, with D possibly being TRBD2 (5 bases). The length of the CDR3 is 13 residues. Between the trimmed V and J ends, which lost 1 base and 2 bases, there was a span of 5 bases. The germline CDR1 and CDR2 sequences are SEHNR and FQNEAQ (reference sequence). CDR3 in amino acids: CASSLGEQETQYF. The CDR3, as DNA: TGTGCCAGCAGCTTAGGGGAGCAAGAGACCCAGTACTTC.

This chain connects TRBV19 to TRBJ2-3, with TRBD1 matching 9 bases. Germline-derived CDR1 and CDR2 are LNHDA and SQIVND (reference sequence). The CDR3 totals 14 residues. With 4 bases clipped from V and 4 bases from J, the junction kept 3 bases outside the gene matches. CDR3 in amino acids: CASSTTGGPDTQYF. The CDR3, as DNA: TGTGCCAGTAGTACGACAGGGGGACCAGATACGCAGTATTTT.

The count of this clone is one. The V gene is TRBV13, the J gene TRBJ1-1, with unresolved D. The CDR3 runs to 14 residues. Between the trimmed V and J ends, which lost 3 bases and 1 base, there was a span of 9 bases. Germline CDR1 reads PRHDT; CDR2 reads FYEKMQ (reference sequence). CDR3 sequence (DNA): TGTGCCAGCAGCTTTACCAATTCGAACACTGAAGCTTTCTTT. Translating it yields CASSFTNSNTEAFF.

The J gene is TRBJ1-1, the V gene TRBV29-1; D remains unclear. V was trimmed by 7 bases and J by 0 bases, leaving 15 bases between them. This CDR3 has 14 amino acids. The germline V gene has CDR1 SQVTM and CDR2 ANQGSEA. DNA for the CDR3: TGCAGCGCCTTCCGAATACGGATGAACACTGAAGCTTTCTTT. Translation gives CSAFRIRMNTEAFF.

This clone was picked up one time. J is TRBJ1-3 and V is TRBV7-9; D perhaps matches TRBD1 (5 bases). V lost 4 bases to trimming and J lost 3 bases, with 19 bases between them. This CDR3 region has 17 residues. Germline V gene lookup returns CDR1 SEHNR and CDR2 FQNEAQ (reference sequence). The CDR3: CASSSLRPGLGGNTIYF. CDR3 nucleotides: TGTGCCAGCAGCTCCCTACGCCCGGGACTAGGTGGAAACACCATATATTTT.

With respect to this clone: Additional DNA sequences in this sample encode the identical CDR3. V gene TRBV10-3 combines with J gene TRBJ2-7; 8 bases line up with TRBD1. CDR3 length: 13 amino acids. The V and J ends lost 6 bases and 5 bases, in that order; junction bases with no gene match: 6. Germline CDR1 and CDR2: ENHRY and SYGVKD. This chain's CDR3 is CAISADRGNEQYF. For the CDR3, the DNA is TGTGCCATCAGCGCAGACAGGGGTAACGAGCAGTACTTC.

This clone was seen a single time. The gene calls are TRBV12-5 and TRBJ1-4; D is unclear. V gave up 3 bases and J gave up 0 bases, with 11 bases separating them. The germline CDR1 and CDR2 sequences are LGHNT and FRNRAP. The CDR3 length is 16 residues. CDR3 sequence reads: CASGFVNAATNEKLFF. The CDR3, as DNA: TGTGCTAGTGGTTTCGTAAACGCAGCAACTAATGAAAAACTGTTTTTT.

The DNA of the CDR3 is TGTGCCAGCAGCTTGGGGTTAAATGAGCAGTTCTTC. This encodes CASSLGLNEQFF. V usage is TRBV5-5 and J usage is TRBJ2-1, with D unclear. From germline, CDR1 is SGHKS and CDR2 YYEKEE (reference sequence). CDR3 length: 12 residues. Trimming cost V 0 bases and J 7 bases, with 5 bases left between them.

V and J are TRBV5-1 and TRBJ1-1; 9 bases align to TRBD1. CDR1 and CDR2 (germline): SGHRS, YFSETQ. This CDR3 comprises 14 residues. V was pared by 6 bases and J by 4 bases, with 7 bases of the junction left unmatched. CDR3 protein: CASTQDRGITEAFF. The CDR3 DNA follows: TGCGCCAGCACCCAGGACAGGGGAATCACTGAAGCTTTCTTT.

The chain joins TRBV5-1 to TRBJ2-7; D possibly matches TRBD1 or TRBD2 (6 bases each). V shed 0 bases and J shed 1 base, with 11 bases lying between them. This CDR3 is 15 amino acids long. CDR1 is SGHRS and CDR2 is YFSETQ in the germline V gene. In DNA, the CDR3 is TGCGCCAGCAGCTTGGGCGGGACACCATCCTACGAGCAGTACTTC. Its protein product is CASSLGGTPSYEQYF.

The chain has TRBV6-1 and TRBJ2-5; 7 bases match TRBD2. The V segment lost 7 bases and the J segment 5 bases; nucleotides outside the gene matches: 7. In germline, CDR1 is MNHNS, CDR2 SASEGT. CDR3 size: 13 residues. The CDR3 reads CASIRGLSETQYF. DNA of the CDR3: TGTGCCAGCATTCGGGGACTATCGGAGACCCAGTACTTC.

The rearrangement links TRBV4-2 to TRBJ2-5, with TRBD2 identical over 7 bases. The V and J ends lost 1 base and 3 bases, in that order; junction bases with no gene match: 8. The CDR3 is made up of 16 amino acids. Germline V gives CDR1 LGHNA, CDR2 YNFKEQ. The CDR3 DNA sequence: TGTGCCAGCAGCCAAGCCCATTTGGCGGGAGAAGAGACCCAGTACTTC. Encoded protein: CASSQAHLAGEETQYF.

The V call is TRBV5-8, the J call TRBJ1-5; D may be TRBD1 (5 bases). This CDR3 is 17 amino acids long. Trimming took 5 bases from V and 3 from J, leaving 21 bases between them. The germline V gene encodes CDR1 SGHTS and CDR2 YDEGEE. The CDR3, as DNA: TGTGCCAGCAGTAAGGGTCTGGGGGAGCAGAACAATCAGCCCCAGCATTTT. It specifies CASSKGLGEQNNQPQHF.

This chain joins TRBV9 and TRBJ1-1; the match to TRBD1 covers 7 bases. Looked up from germline, CDR1 is SGDLS and CDR2 is YYNGEE. CDR3 length: 16 residues. V shed 0 bases and J 0 bases; nucleotides not matched to a gene: 5. The CDR3 region is CASSVATGAVNTEAFF. CDR3 bases: TGTGCCAGCAGCGTAGCTACAGGGGCTGTGAACACTGAAGCTTTCTTT. Variable domain in full (rest from reference TRBV9 and TRBJ1-1): DSGVTQTPKHLITATGQRVTLRCSPRSGDLSVYWYQQSLDQGLQFLIQYYNGEERAKGNILERFSAQQFPDLHSELNLSSLELGDSALYFCASSVATGAVNTEAFFGQGTRLTVV.

The rearrangement links TRBV7-9 to TRBJ2-3, with TRBD1 as a possible D gene (6 bases). This CDR3 comprises 15 residues. In germline, CDR1 is SEHNR, CDR2 FQNEAQ (reference sequence). The V gene lost 6 bases and the J gene lost 1 base, with 14 bases spanning the gap. The CDR3 spells CASRNPGHRTDTQYF. In nucleotides, the CDR3 is TGTGCCAGCAGAAATCCGGGACACCGCACAGATACGCAGTATTTT.

This chain joins TRBV19 and TRBJ2-1; possibly TRBD1 for D (6 bases). The CDR3 spans 16 residues. The V end was cut by 4 bases, the J end by 0 bases, with 13 bases between. Germline CDR1 and CDR2: LNHDA and SQIVND (reference sequence). CDR3 DNA sequence: TGTGCCAGTAGTAACGTACAGGGCAGCTCCTACAATGAGCAGTTCTTC. Amino acids: CASSNVQGSSYNEQFF.

The chain has TRBV7-6 and TRBJ1-3; D might be TRBD1 (6 bases). The CDR3 is 16 residues long. The V and J ends lost 0 bases and 2 bases respectively, with 11 bases between them. Germline CDR1 reads SGHVS; CDR2 reads FNYEAQ. DNA for the CDR3: TGTGCCAGCAGCTTAGCGGGGGCAGCCACTGGAAACACCATATATTTT. The encoded protein is CASSLAGAATGNTIYF.

The rearrangement joins TRBV6-5 to TRBJ2-1, with a possible D match to TRBD1 (7 bases). The CDR3 runs 15 residues. Germline V CDR1 and CDR2: MNHEY, SVGAGI. V lost 8 bases, J lost 4 bases, and 18 bases lay in between. The CDR3 coding sequence is TGTGCCAGCGCAAGCGGAGGGGGCCATTACAATGAGCAGTTCTTC. Encoded protein: CASASGGGHYNEQFF.

This clone was seen a few times. The rearrangement links TRBV14 to TRBJ2-5, with a tentative D call TRBD1 (6 bases). CDR3 size: 15 residues. Germline V gene sequence: CDR1 SGHDN, CDR2 FVKESK. Trimming shortened V by 0 bases and J by 5 bases, and 13 bases separated the two germline ends. The CDR3 DNA sequence: TGTGCCAGCAGCCAAGATATCGAGGGGGAGGAGACCCAGTACTTC. Amino acids: CASSQDIEGEETQYF.

V and J are TRBV5-8 and TRBJ2-3; 8 bases are a match to TRBD1. This CDR3 is built from 15 residues. Germline V CDR1 and CDR2: SGHTS, YDEGEE. The ends lost 0 bases at V and 4 bases at J; junction bases unmatched: 4. The chain's CDR3 is CASSLGQGIADTQYF. DNA for the CDR3: TGTGCCAGCAGCTTGGGACAGGGGATTGCAGATACGCAGTATTTT. Drawing the rest from reference TRBV5-8 and TRBJ2-3, the complete variable domain is EAGVTQSPTHLIKTRGQQATLRCSPISGHTSVYWYQQALGLGLQFLLWYDEGEERNRGNFPPRFSGRQFPNYSSELNVNALELEDSALYLCASSLGQGIADTQYFGPGTRLTVL.

The DNA for the CDR3 is TGTGCCAGTAGTACACGGCATGAGCAGTTCTTC. Its translation: CASSTRHEQFF. This sequence joins TRBV19 and TRBJ2-1; D remains unclear. V was trimmed by 4 bases and J by 8 bases, leaving 6 bases between them. Germline V lookup: CDR1 LNHDA, CDR2 SQIVND (reference sequence). The CDR3 spans 11 residues.

This chain connects TRBV7-8 to TRBJ1-2, with D unresolved. Deletions cut 1 base from V and 1 base from J, with 4 bases between. This CDR3 is 13 amino acids long. Germline V gene data show CDR1 as SGHVS and CDR2 as FQNEAQ. The CDR3: CASSLGYNYGYTF. Here the CDR3 DNA reads TGTGCCAGCAGCTTAGGGTATAACTATGGCTACACCTTC.

The chain links TRBV18 to TRBJ2-1; a possible D gene is TRBD2 (7 bases). The CDR3 has 18 residues. Trimming stripped 3 bases from V and 0 bases from J, with 18 bases between. Per germline, CDR1 KGHSH and CDR2 LQKENI. In DNA, the CDR3 is TGTGCCAGCTCACCCCCCGCGGGGGCCCTTAGCTCCTACAATGAGCAGTTCTTC. As protein: CASSPPAGALSSYNEQFF.